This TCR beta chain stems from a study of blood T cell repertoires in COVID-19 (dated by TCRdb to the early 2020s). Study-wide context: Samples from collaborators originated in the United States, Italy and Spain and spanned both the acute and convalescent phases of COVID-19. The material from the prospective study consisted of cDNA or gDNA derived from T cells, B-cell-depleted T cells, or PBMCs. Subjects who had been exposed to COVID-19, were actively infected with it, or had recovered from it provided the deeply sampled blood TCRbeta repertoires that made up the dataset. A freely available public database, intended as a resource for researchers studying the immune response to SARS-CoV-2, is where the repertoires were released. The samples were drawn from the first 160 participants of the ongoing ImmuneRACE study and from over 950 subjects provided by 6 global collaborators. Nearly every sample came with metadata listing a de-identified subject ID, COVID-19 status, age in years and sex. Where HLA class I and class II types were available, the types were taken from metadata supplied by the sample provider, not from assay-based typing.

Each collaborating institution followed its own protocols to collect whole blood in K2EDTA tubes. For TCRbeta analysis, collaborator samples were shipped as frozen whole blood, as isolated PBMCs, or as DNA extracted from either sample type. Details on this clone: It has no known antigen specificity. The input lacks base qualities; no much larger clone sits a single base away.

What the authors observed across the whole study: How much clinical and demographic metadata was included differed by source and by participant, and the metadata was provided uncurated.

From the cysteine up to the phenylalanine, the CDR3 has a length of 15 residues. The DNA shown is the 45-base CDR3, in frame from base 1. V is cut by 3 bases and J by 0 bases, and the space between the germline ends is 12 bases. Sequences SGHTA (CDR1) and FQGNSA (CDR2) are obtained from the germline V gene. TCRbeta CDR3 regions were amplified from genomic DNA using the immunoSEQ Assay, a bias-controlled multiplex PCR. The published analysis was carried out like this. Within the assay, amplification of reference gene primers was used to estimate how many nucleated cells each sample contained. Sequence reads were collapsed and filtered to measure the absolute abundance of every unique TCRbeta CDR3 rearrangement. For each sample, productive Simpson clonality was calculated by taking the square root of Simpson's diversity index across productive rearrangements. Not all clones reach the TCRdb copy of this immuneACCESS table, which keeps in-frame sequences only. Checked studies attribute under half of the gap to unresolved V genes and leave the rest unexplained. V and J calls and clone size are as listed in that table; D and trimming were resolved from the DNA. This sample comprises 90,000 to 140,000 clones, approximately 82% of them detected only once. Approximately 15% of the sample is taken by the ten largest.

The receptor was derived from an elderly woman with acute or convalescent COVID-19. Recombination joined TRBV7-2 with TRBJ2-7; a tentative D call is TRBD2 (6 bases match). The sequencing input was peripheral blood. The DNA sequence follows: TGTGCCAGCAGCTTTACCTACGGGAGCTCCTACGAGCAGTACTTC. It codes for CASSFTYGSSYEQYF.